This T cell receptor beta chain came from a study of chemoradiotherapy in HPV16-positive cancers. Over chemoradiotherapy, repertoires were sampled more than once. Germline V lookup: CDR1 SGHRS, CDR2 YFSETQ. The CDR3 sequence is 16 residues long. After removal of 0 bases from V and 4 bases from J, the junction contained 8 bases not matched to a gene. The protocol was immunoSEQ multiplex PCR, while the TCRdb copy is restricted to in-frame clones and leaves out a portion. Of 20,000 to 25,000 clones listed, roughly 92% are singletons. The chain employs TRBV5-1 and TRBJ1-1; TRBD1 matches at 8 bases. The source material was blood, sampled from a patient who underwent chemoradiotherapy. The receptor comes from a human donor with HPV-associated anogenital cancer. CDR3: CASSLGTGRVGTEAFF. The DNA of the CDR3 is TGCGCCAGCAGCTTGGGGACAGGGAGGGTGGGCACTGAAGCTTTCTTT.